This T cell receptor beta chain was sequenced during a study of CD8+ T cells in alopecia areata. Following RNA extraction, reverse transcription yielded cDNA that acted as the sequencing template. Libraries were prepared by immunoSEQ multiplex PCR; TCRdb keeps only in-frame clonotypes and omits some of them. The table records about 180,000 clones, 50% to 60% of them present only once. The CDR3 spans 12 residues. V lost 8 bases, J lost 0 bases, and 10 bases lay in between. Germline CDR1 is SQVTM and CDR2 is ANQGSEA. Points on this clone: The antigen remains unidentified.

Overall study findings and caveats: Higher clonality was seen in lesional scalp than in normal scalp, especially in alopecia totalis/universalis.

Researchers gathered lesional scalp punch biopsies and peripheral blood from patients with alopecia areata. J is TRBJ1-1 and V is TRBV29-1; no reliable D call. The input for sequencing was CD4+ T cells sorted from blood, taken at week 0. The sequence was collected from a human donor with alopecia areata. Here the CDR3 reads CSIGGMNTEAFF. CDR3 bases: TGCAGCATTGGCGGGATGAACACTGAAGCTTTCTTT. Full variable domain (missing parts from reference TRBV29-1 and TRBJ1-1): SAVISQKPSRDICQRGTSLTIQCQVDSQVTMMFWYRQQPGQSLTLIATANQGSEATYESGFVIDKFPISRPNLTFSTLTVSNMSPEDSSIYLCSIGGMNTEAFFGQGTRLTVV.